This T cell receptor (beta chain) was documented in a study of cytomegalovirus exposure and HLA in healthy donors. The PCR ran on 60 Vbeta and 13 Jbeta primers. Method: immunoSEQ multiplex PCR; TCRdb's copy keeps in-frame clones and lacks some. The sample consists of more than 150,000 clones, roughly 77% of them appearing once. Germline V gene sequence: CDR1 KGHSH, CDR2 LQKENI. V lost 3 bases to trimming and J lost 10 bases, with 16 bases between them. This CDR3 is built from 15 residues. Of note for this clone: The antigen remains unidentified.

Whole-study results and caveats: HLA alleles were associated with 15,000 to 20,000 TCR beta sequences in a later analysis at 0.05 false discovery rate.

The chain employs TRBV18 and TRBJ1-6; no definite D call. The sample consisted of PBMCs. The origin of this receptor is a woman aged 30 to 39 in good health and CMV-seropositive. The CDR3 protein is CASSPREITNSPLHF. In nucleotides, the CDR3 is TGTGCCAGCTCACCGCGGGAAATAACGAACTCACCCCTCCACTTT. Based on the CDR3 plus reference TRBV18 and TRBJ1-6, the full variable domain is NAGVMQNPRHLVRRRGQEARLRCSPMKGHSHVYWYRQLPEEGLKFMVYLQKENIIDESGMPKERFSAEFPKEGPSILRIQQVVRGDSAAYFCASSPREITNSPLHFGNGTRLTVT.